A selection of T cell receptor beta chains follows, all from one sample in a study of blood T cell repertoires in COVID-19. Assay used: immunoSEQ multiplex PCR; TCRdb lists only in-frame clones, some missing. Altogether roughly 120,000 clones are present, more than 75% being singletons, with the ten largest covering approximately 1.5%. Source material: peripheral blood. Source of these receptors: a man aged 40-49 years with acute or convalescent COVID-19. The CDR3 runs from the conserved cysteine through the conserved F or W. A D gene is named only where the DNA matches it firmly. Size is omitted from some rows. Given values are once, few, many or a class for expanded clones.

cdr3_nt: TGTGCCAGCAGCGCCGGAGTAGCGCCCGAAGAGACCCAGTACTTC
cdr3_aa: CASSAGVAPEETQYF
clone_size: once
j_call: TRBJ2-5
d_call: NA
v_call: TRBV7-3

cdr3_nt: TGCAGCGGGGGGGAGAGCCGACAGGGGAGAAATTCACCCCTCCACTTT
cdr3_aa: CSGGESRQGRNSPLHF
clone_size: NA
j_call: TRBJ1-6
d_call: TRBD1
v_call: TRBV29-1

cdr3_nt: TGTGCCAGCAGCTTTTTACTAGCGGGAGATTATTACAATGAGCAGTTCTTC
cdr3_aa: CASSFLLAGDYYNEQFF
clone_size: NA
j_call: TRBJ2-1
d_call: TRBD2
v_call: TRBV7-9

cdr3_nt: TGTGCCAGCAGTGGTCCGGGGGGTGGCGAGCAGTACTTC
cdr3_aa: CASSGPGGGEQYF
clone_size: NA
j_call: TRBJ2-7
d_call: TRBD2
v_call: TRBV2

cdr3_nt: TGTGCCAGCAGCCGGGACAGGGGCTCCTACGAGCAGTACTTC
cdr3_aa: CASSRDRGSYEQYF
clone_size: NA
j_call: TRBJ2-7
d_call: TRBD1
v_call: TRBV7-9

cdr3_nt: TGTGCCAGCAGCTCCTCCAATTCACCCCTCCACTTT
cdr3_aa: CASSSSNSPLHF
clone_size: NA
j_call: TRBJ1-6
d_call: NA
v_call: TRBV5-4

cdr3_nt: TGTGCCAGTAGTATAGTTGCTAGACTCTCCAATGAGCAGTTCTTC
cdr3_aa: CASSIVARLSNEQFF
clone_size: NA
j_call: TRBJ2-1
d_call: NA
v_call: TRBV19

cdr3_nt: TGCAGCGTTGAAGATTCAGGGAAGGAAGAAAAACTGTTTTTT
cdr3_aa: CSVEDSGKEEKLFF
clone_size: NA
j_call: TRBJ1-4
d_call: NA
v_call: TRBV29-1

cdr3_nt: TGTGCCAGTATGACTAGCGGGAGAATAACTGAGACCCAGTACTTC
cdr3_aa: CASMTSGRITETQYF
clone_size: NA
j_call: TRBJ2-5
d_call: TRBD2
v_call: TRBV2

cdr3_nt: TGTGCCAGTACCCGGGACAGAAGCTATGGCTACACCTTC
cdr3_aa: CASTRDRSYGYTF
clone_size: NA
j_call: TRBJ1-2
d_call: TRBD1
v_call: TRBV9

cdr3_nt: TGTGCCAGCAGCCTCTCCTACAATGAGCAGTTCTTC
cdr3_aa: CASSLSYNEQFF
clone_size: NA
j_call: TRBJ2-1
d_call: NA
v_call: TRBV7-2

cdr3_nt: TGTGCCAGCAGCTTAATTCCTCTGGGGCGGAACACTGAAGCTTTCTTT
cdr3_aa: CASSLIPLGRNTEAFF
clone_size: NA
j_call: TRBJ1-1
d_call: NA
v_call: TRBV7-3

cdr3_nt: TGTGCCAGCAGCCAAGATAGACTAGCGGGGTCCAATGAGCAGTTCTTC
cdr3_aa: CASSQDRLAGSNEQFF
clone_size: NA
j_call: TRBJ2-1
d_call: TRBD2
v_call: TRBV14

cdr3_nt: TGTGCCAGCTCACTTTTAGACCAGGGATGGACTGAAGCTTTCTTT
cdr3_aa: CASSLLDQGWTEAFF
clone_size: NA
j_call: TRBJ1-1
d_call: NA
v_call: TRBV18

cdr3_nt: TGTGCCAGCAGTTCCCCCGCCATTCGGCAGCCCCAGCATTTT
cdr3_aa: CASSSPAIRQPQHF
clone_size: NA
j_call: TRBJ1-5
d_call: NA
v_call: TRBV21-1

cdr3_nt: TGTGCCAGCTCACCTTCCGGGACAGTCGTCTACAATGAGCAGTTCTTC
cdr3_aa: CASSPSGTVVYNEQFF
clone_size: NA
j_call: TRBJ2-1
d_call: TRBD1
v_call: TRBV18

cdr3_nt: TGTGCCAGCAGCTACCAGATGGGCCTCACCAACACCGGGGAGCTGTTTTTT
cdr3_aa: CASSYQMGLTNTGELFF
clone_size: NA
j_call: TRBJ2-2
d_call: NA
v_call: TRBV7-8

cdr3_nt: TGTGCCAGCAGCCGCCAGGGGTGGAGTTCACCCCTCCACTTT
cdr3_aa: CASSRQGWSSPLHF
clone_size: NA
j_call: TRBJ1-6
d_call: NA
v_call: TRBV27

cdr3_nt: TGTGCCAGCAGCCAAGAAGCTAGCGGGACTCCCGTACGGGAGACCCAGTACTTC
cdr3_aa: CASSQEASGTPVRETQYF
clone_size: NA
j_call: TRBJ2-5
d_call: TRBD2
v_call: TRBV3-1/TRBV3-2

cdr3_nt: TGTGCCAGCAGCTTTTCTAGCGGGGGGATCTACAATGAGCAGTTCTTC
cdr3_aa: CASSFSSGGIYNEQFF
clone_size: NA
j_call: TRBJ2-1
d_call: TRBD2
v_call: TRBV7-3